Sequencing of this T cell receptor (beta chain) was carried out in a study of cytomegalovirus exposure and HLA in healthy donors. For this clone: Its antigen remains unknown.

It was with 60 Vbeta and 13 Jbeta primers that the PCR ran. Clones were sequenced by immunoSEQ multiplex PCR, and TCRdb holds only the in-frame ones, with some missing. The sample includes around 130,000 clones, 75% of them seen just once. Study findings and constraints: V- and J-gene trimming of TCR beta was linked (in a later analysis) to a missense DCLRE1C variant. Most of the CMV-associated TCR beta chains (in a later analysis) appeared to be HLA-restricted.

The CDR3 extends over 15 amino acids. CDR1 is SGHDT, CDR2 YYEEEE, per germline. Losses at the gene ends were 4 bases for V and 6 bases for J; bases not matched to a gene: 7. Sample: PBMCs. This chain joins TRBV5-6 and TRBJ2-3; 11 bases line up with TRBD1. The clonotype comes from a woman aged 40 to 50 in good health and CMV-seropositive. The CDR3 DNA sequence: TGTGCCAGCAGCCGTCGGACAGGGGGCGCGGATACGCAGTATTTT. Protein: CASSRRTGGADTQYF.